Below are 2 T cell receptor beta chains sequenced from a single sample in a study of early stage breast cancer tumors. The data were produced by immunoSEQ multiplex PCR, yet TCRdb's version contains in-frame clones alone and is incomplete. The sample yields fewer than 50,000 clones, about 73% seen once. The sample comprised blood. The receptors were gathered from a person aged 45 to 59 with breast cancer.

The chain joins TRBV7-2 to TRBJ1-2; D unclear. CDR3 length: 16 residues. V dropped 5 bases and J dropped 2 bases, with 18 bases sitting between them. CDR1 is SGHTA, CDR2 FQGNSA, per germline. The CDR3 nucleotides read TGTGCCAGCAGCCCCATGTTGGCAAAAAGAAACTATGGCTACACCTTC. As protein: CASSPMLAKRNYGYTF.

A note on this clone: With a much larger clone just one base away, this may be a read error. The J gene is TRBJ1-1, the V gene TRBV5-1; D unclear. Trimming cost V 4 bases and J 6 bases, with 13 bases left between them. There are 13 residues in the CDR3. Germline V gene sequence: CDR1 SGHRS, CDR2 YFSETQ. DNA of the CDR3: TGCGCCAGCAGCCTTACACAGAGCTCTGAAGCTTTCTTT. The encoded protein is CASSLTQSSEAFF. Full variable domain (missing parts from reference TRBV5-1 and TRBJ1-1): KAGVTQTPRYLIKTRGQQVTLSCSPISGHRSVSWYQQTPGQGLQFLFEYFSETQRNKGNFPGRFSGRQFSNSRSEMNVSTLELGDSALYLCASSLTQSSEAFFGQGTRLTVV.